The 18 T cell receptor beta chains below were found in one sample sequenced in a study of technical replicates of blood from a handful of donors. The protocol was immunoSEQ multiplex PCR, while the TCRdb copy is restricted to in-frame clones and leaves out a portion. Found here are over 80,000 clones, 90% to 97% of them singletons; the top ten hold roughly 0.35%. The material sequenced was T cells isolated from PBMCs. The receptors were sampled from a human donor in good health.

The genes are TRBV19 and TRBJ1-4, with D possibly TRBD1 on 5 matching bases. Per germline, CDR1 LNHDA and CDR2 SQIVND (reference sequence). Between the trimmed V and J ends, which lost 3 bases and 7 bases, there was a span of 18 bases. The CDR3 covers 16 residues. CDR3 residues: CASSIPGGAAGEKLFF. Written as DNA, the CDR3 is TGTGCCAGTAGTATCCCGGGCGGGGCTGCGGGTGAAAAACTGTTTTTT.

The chain has TRBV19 and TRBJ1-2, with D perhaps matching TRBD1 (6 bases). In germline, CDR1 is LNHDA, CDR2 SQIVND (reference sequence). This CDR3 has 15 amino acids. Trimming took 3 bases from V and 4 from J, leaving 15 bases between them. The CDR3 sequence: CASSMQQGSPYGYTF. The CDR3 DNA follows: TGTGCCAGTAGTATGCAACAGGGTTCACCCTATGGCTACACCTTC.

This clone was seen more than once but under ten times. The CDR3: CASSSDREDGYTF. The DNA for the CDR3 is TGTGCCAGCAGTTCGGACCGGGAGGATGGCTACACCTTC. The chain has TRBV27 and TRBJ1-2; unclear D gene. CDR3 length: 13 residues. V was clipped by 4 bases and J by 6 bases, with 12 bases between them. Germline V gene data show CDR1 as MNHEY and CDR2 as SMNVEV (reference sequence).

The CDR3 bases are TGTGCCAGCAGCACCTCTCAGGGTCCGAACACCGGGGAGCTGTTTTTT. It yields the protein CASSTSQGPNTGELFF. The gene calls are TRBV5-6 and TRBJ2-2; the D gene is possibly TRBD1 (5 bases). CDR1 is SGHDT, CDR2 YYEEEE, per germline. V lost 4 bases, J lost 0 bases, and 13 bases lay in between. The CDR3 extends over 16 amino acids.

This chain joins TRBV5-8 and TRBJ2-3; D uncertain. The length of the CDR3 is 11 residues. CDR1 SGHTS and CDR2 YDEGEE come from the germline V gene. The V and J ends lost 4 bases and 2 bases respectively, with 2 bases between them. CDR3 protein: CASSLTDTQYF. CDR3 nucleotides: TGTGCCAGCAGCCTCACAGATACGCAGTATTTT.

CDR3 sequence (DNA): TGTGCCAGGCCTATAACAGGGAAGGCTTTCTTT. Its protein product is CARPITGKAFF. This chain joins TRBV19 and TRBJ1-1, with D perhaps matching TRBD1 (6 bases). Trimming took 9 bases from V and 11 from J, leaving 16 bases between them. This CDR3 is 11 amino acids long. Germline V CDR1 and CDR2: LNHDA, SQIVND (reference sequence).

The chain has TRBV10-3 and TRBJ2-5; D is uncertain. The V gene's germline CDR1 is ENHRY and CDR2 SYGVKD. The V end lost 10 bases, the J end lost 4 bases, and 16 bases lay between the germline ends. The CDR3 extends over 13 amino acids. CDR3 region: CATRDWSLETQYF. CDR3 nucleotides: TGTGCCACCAGAGACTGGAGCCTAGAGACCCAGTACTTC.

The rearrangement uses TRBV9 and TRBJ2-1; maybe TRBD1 (5 bases). V lost 0 bases, J lost 0 bases, and 7 bases lay in between. The CDR3 consists of 15 residues. Germline V gives CDR1 SGDLS, CDR2 YYNGEE. CDR3 sequence (DNA): TGTGCCAGCAGCGTAGAAAGGGGCTCCTACAATGAGCAGTTCTTC. Translated: CASSVERGSYNEQFF.

The chain couples TRBV21-1 to TRBJ1-5; the D segment call TRBD1 is taken from the table without a DNA check. TRBV21-1 is noted as a pseudogene. The CDR3 is 15 amino acids. CDR3 DNA: TGTGCCAGCAGCTCAACAGGGGCCGGCAATCAGCCCCAGCATTTT. This codes for CASSSTGAGNQPQHF.

The rearrangement links TRBV6-1 to TRBJ1-5, with 7 nucleotides matching TRBD1. The CDR3 spans 14 residues. V gave up 6 bases and J gave up 3 bases; unmatched junction bases: 5. Germline CDR1 MNHNS, CDR2 SASEGT. The CDR3 loop reads CASRRDSPNQPQHF. Here the CDR3 DNA reads TGTGCCAGCAGGAGGGACAGCCCCAATCAGCCCCAGCATTTT.

The chain combines TRBV9 with TRBJ2-7; D gene ambiguous. In germline, CDR1 is SGDLS, CDR2 YYNGEE. V dropped 0 bases and J dropped 0 bases, with 10 bases sitting between them. The CDR3 has 15 amino acids. The CDR3 protein is CASSVVPSPSYEQYF. The CDR3 nucleotides read TGTGCCAGCAGCGTAGTACCTAGTCCCTCCTACGAGCAGTACTTC.

This chain links TRBV11-2 with TRBJ1-5; D is possibly TRBD1 (5 bases). The ends were cut back, 2 bases at V and 0 bases at J, with 8 bases in the middle. From germline, CDR1 is SGHAT and CDR2 FQNNGV. The CDR3 has 15 residues. The CDR3 is CASSLTGYSNQPQHF. CDR3 sequence (DNA): TGTGCCAGCAGCTTAACAGGTTATAGCAATCAGCCCCAGCATTTT.

The gene calls are TRBV19 and TRBJ2-1, with TRBD2 identical over 10 bases. V dropped 2 bases and J dropped 9; count of bases not matched to a gene: 7. Per the germline V gene, CDR1 is LNHDA and CDR2 is SQIVND (reference sequence). The CDR3 loop spans 15 amino acids. CDR3 loop: CASSISTSGASEQFF. The CDR3 region has the DNA TGTGCCAGTAGTATAAGTACTAGCGGGGCTTCTGAGCAGTTCTTC.

The CDR3: CASDLGQQNTEAFF. The CDR3, as DNA: TGTGCCAGCGACTTGGGACAGCAGAACACTGAAGCTTTCTTT. The rearrangement joins TRBV11-2 to TRBJ1-1; 7 bases are shared with TRBD1. Germline CDR1 SGHAT, CDR2 FQNNGV. Germline trimming cut 8 bases from V and 1 base from J; bases unmatched to any gene: 7. The length of the CDR3 is 14 residues.

The chain is built from TRBV7-8 and TRBJ2-1; a weak D match, TRBD1 (6 bases). The CDR3 is 17 residues long. The germline V gene encodes CDR1 SGHVS and CDR2 FQNEAQ. Trimming left V 5 bases short and J 3 bases short, with 20 bases between. The CDR3 reads CASSEPAGAFIYNEQFF. CDR3 DNA: TGTGCCAGCAGCGAGCCGGCAGGGGCGTTCATCTACAATGAGCAGTTCTTC.

The V call is TRBV7-2, the J call TRBJ1-3; 7 bases agree with TRBD1. V gave up 2 bases and J gave up 2 bases; unmatched junction bases: 3. The CDR3 is 15 amino acids. The V gene's germline CDR1 is SGHTA and CDR2 FQGNSA. The CDR3 region has the DNA TGTGCCAGCAGCTTACAGACAGGGCCTGGAAACACCATATATTTT. It translates to CASSLQTGPGNTIYF. Supplemented by reference TRBV7-2 and TRBJ1-3, the full variable domain reads GAGVSQSPSNKVTEKGKDVELRCDPISGHTALYWYRQSLGQGLEFLIYFQGNSAPDKSGLPSDRFSAERTGGSVSTLTIQRTQQEDSAVYLCASSLQTGPGNTIYFGEGSWLTVV.

The chain employs TRBV28 and TRBJ2-5; 11 nucleotides agree with TRBD2. J was trimmed by 3 bases and V by 4 bases; bases with no gene match: 4. The CDR3 consists of 15 residues. Germline-derived CDR1 and CDR2 are MDHEN and SYDVKM. The CDR3 loop is CASSSATSGEETQYF. The CDR3, as DNA: TGTGCCAGCAGTTCCGCGACTAGCGGGGAAGAGACCCAGTACTTC.

The rearrangement links TRBV7-9 to TRBJ1-1; D is perhaps TRBD1 (6 bases). Trimming took 5 bases from V and 1 from J, leaving 11 bases between them. The V gene's germline CDR1 is SEHNR and CDR2 FQNEAQ (reference sequence). The CDR3 sequence is 14 residues long. CDR3 protein: CASSPLRGNTEAFF. For the CDR3, the DNA is TGTGCCAGCAGCCCACTCAGGGGGAACACTGAAGCTTTCTTT.